This T cell receptor beta chain comes out of a study of T cell repertoires in cytomegalovirus infection. General study findings and limits: Totalled public TCR beta family frequency picked out people who carried CMV plus the relevant HLA.

This clonotype was seen at least ten times. Its target is not known. The CDR3 runs 13 residues. Germline V gene data show CDR1 as MNHEY and CDR2 as SVGEGT. V lost 3 bases and J 0 bases, leaving 6 bases between the germline ends. TCRdb re-derived calls from the reads in MiXCR, one entry per CDR3 protein. The sample holds 450,000 to 600,000 distinct CDR3 sequences, roughly 43% seen once. The clonotype originates from a human donor in good health (CMV status not recorded). Some clones in this sample may be carry-over from other donors' samples. The V and J genes are TRBV6-2 or TRBV6-3 and TRBJ2-7; no reliable D call. The specimen comprised cultured PBMCs, sampled from culture after CMV antigen stimulation. CDR3 amino acids: CASSYVYSYEQYF. As DNA, the CDR3 is TGTGCCAGCAGTTATGTCTACTCCTACGAGCAGTACTTC.